Given below is one T cell receptor (beta chain) in context. No antigen is known for it. The data were obtained in a study of T cell repertoires in cytomegalovirus infection. From the reads, TCRdb called clonotypes with MiXCR, one entry per CDR3 protein. The table shows about 530,000 distinct CDR3 sequences, with approximately 26% occurring only once. Findings and limits, study-wide: Cumulative frequency of public TCR beta families picked out carriers of CMV plus the relevant HLA.

Germline V gives CDR1 MNHEY, CDR2 SVGEGT. V lost 4 bases, J lost 2 bases, and 7 bases stayed unmatched. The CDR3 contains 17 residues. The chain recombines TRBV6-2 or TRBV6-3 with TRBJ2-3; 12 nucleotides match TRBD2. The sample was PBMCs. The clonotype was recovered from a human donor in good health (CMV status not recorded). Some clones in this sample may be carry-over from other donors' samples. CDR3 nucleotides: TGTGCCAGCAGTTCGGTTAGACTAGCGGGAGACACAGATACGCAGTATTTT. It encodes CASSSVRLAGDTDTQYF.